This entry lists 19 T cell receptor beta chains sequenced from one sample in a study of sequential checkpoint blockade in melanoma. The table came from immunoSEQ multiplex PCR; TCRdb's copy has only in-frame clones and leaves some out. This sample carries fewer than 40,000 clones, approximately 90% of them seen once, and the ten largest clones take around 12%. Treatment: randomized to nivolumab then ipilimumab (arm A) or the reverse (arm B). Sequenced here: CD8+ T cells sorted from blood (inferred from file names), sampled from a patient given nivolumab and ipilimumab in sequence. These receptors all come from a human donor with melanoma.

The chain carries TRBV28 and TRBJ2-5, with 8 bases fitting TRBD1. This CDR3 region has 17 residues. Losses at the gene ends were 3 bases for V and 4 bases for J; bases not matched to a gene: 13. Germline CDR1 and CDR2: MDHEN and SYDVKM. CDR3 nucleotides: TGTGCCAGCAGTTTTCCCAGGGTGGGCAGGGGGCGAGAGACCCAGTACTTC. The encoded protein is CASSFPRVGRGRETQYF.

This clone has just one count. V usage is TRBV5-6 and J usage is TRBJ2-1, with TRBD2 matching over 11 bases. This CDR3 has 17 amino acids. CDR1 is SGHDT, CDR2 YYEEEE, per germline. With V trimmed by 4 bases and J by 8 bases, 14 bases remained unmatched. CDR3 loop: CASSPPPTSGRWDEQFF. The CDR3 DNA follows: TGTGCCAGCAGCCCTCCCCCTACTAGCGGGAGATGGGATGAGCAGTTCTTC.

This rearrangement joins TRBV5-1 to TRBJ2-1; 9 bases match TRBD2. Germline V lookup: CDR1 SGHRS, CDR2 YFSETQ. CDR3 length: 15 residues. The V gene end was trimmed by 3 bases and the J gene end by 7 bases; junction bases not matched to a gene: 8. The CDR3 sequence: CASSSDATSGNEQFF. In DNA form, the CDR3 reads TGCGCCAGCAGCTCCGACGCTACTAGCGGGAATGAGCAGTTCTTC.

The genes are TRBV27 and TRBJ2-7; D remains unclear. The CDR3 sequence is 11 residues long. V lost 3 bases, J lost 4 bases, and 4 bases lay in between. CDR1 is MNHEY and CDR2 is SMNVEV in the germline V gene (reference sequence). DNA for the CDR3: TGTGCCAGCAGTTTCGGGTACGAGCAGTACTTC. The encoded protein is CASSFGYEQYF.

CDR3 residues: CASSESALDTEAFF. CDR3 coding DNA: TGTGCCAGCAGCGAGAGTGCATTGGACACTGAAGCTTTCTTT. The V and J genes are TRBV6-1 and TRBJ1-1; D gene unclear. Germline loops: CDR1 MNHNS, CDR2 SASEGT. The CDR3 runs 14 residues. V shed 6 bases and J shed 3 bases, with 14 bases lying between them.

CDR3 bases: TGTGCCAGCAGTCCAGGACAGGGGCCGGAGACCCAGTACTTC. Translated: CASSPGQGPETQYF. The gene calls are TRBV27 and TRBJ2-5, with 9 bases matching TRBD1. The germline gives CDR1 MNHEY, CDR2 SMNVEV (reference sequence). The CDR3 is 14 residues long. After removal of 5 bases from V and 5 bases from J, the junction contained 6 bases not matched to a gene.

Written as DNA, the CDR3 is TGTGCCAGCCGCCGGGACAGAGAAGCTTTCTTT. Translating gives CASRRDREAFF. The V gene is TRBV7-3, the J gene TRBJ1-1; 7 bases match TRBD1. Per the germline V gene, CDR1 is SGHTA and CDR2 is FQGTGA. V dropped 8 bases and J dropped 8; count of bases not matched to a gene: 5. This CDR3 comprises 11 residues.

The rearrangement joins TRBV28 to TRBJ1-2; possible D gene TRBD1, 6 bases. The CDR3 length is 13 residues. Trimming shortened V by 5 bases and J by 7 bases, and 14 bases separated the two germline ends. CDR1 is MDHEN, CDR2 SYDVKM, per germline. The CDR3: CASSPRGFRGYTF. The CDR3, as DNA: TGTGCCAGCAGTCCAAGGGGGTTTCGTGGCTACACCTTC.

V usage is TRBV19 and J usage is TRBJ1-1, with D possibly TRBD1 on 6 matching bases. V shed 3 bases and J shed 8 bases, with 13 bases lying between them. Germline V gives CDR1 LNHDA, CDR2 SQIVND (reference sequence). CDR3 size: 13 residues. The CDR3 DNA sequence: TGTGCCAGTAGTATCAGGGTCGACAGGGAAGCTTTCTTT. Amino acids: CASSIRVDREAFF. Drawing the rest from reference TRBV19 and TRBJ1-1, the complete variable domain is DGGITQSPKYLFRKEGQNVTLSCEQNLNHDAMYWYRQDPGQGLRLIYYSQIVNDFQKGDIAEGYSVSREKKESFPLTVTSAQKNPTAFYLCASSIRVDREAFFGQGTRLTVV.

This clone has a handful of counts. The chain links TRBV6-4 to TRBJ1-2; 8 bases match TRBD1. The trim removed 8 bases at V and 8 bases at J, leaving 16 bases unmatched. CDR3 length equals 15 residues. The germline V gene encodes CDR1 MRHNA and CDR2 SNTAGT. In nucleotides, the CDR3 is TGTGCCAGCTTCCCAAGACAGGGGCCATTGGAAGGCTACACCTTC. Translated, it gives CASFPRQGPLEGYTF.

The chain links TRBV10-3 to TRBJ2-3; TRBD2 matches 8 bases. Trimming at V came to 7 bases and at J to 5 bases, leaving 5 bases not matched to a gene. The germline V gene has CDR1 ENHRY and CDR2 SYGVKD. This CDR3 has 13 residues. The CDR3 DNA reads as TGTGCCATCACCGGGGGGGGCGTAGATACGCAGTATTTT. Protein sequence: CAITGGGVDTQYF.

The genes are TRBV19 and TRBJ1-1, with D maybe TRBD1 (6 bases). Looked up from germline, CDR1 is LNHDA and CDR2 is SQIVND (reference sequence). V was clipped by 3 bases and J by 4 bases, with 18 bases between them. The CDR3 sequence is 16 residues long. The CDR3 loop reads CASSMSDSRVGTEAFF. CDR3 in DNA: TGTGCCAGTAGTATGTCGGACAGCCGGGTGGGCACTGAAGCTTTCTTT. Based on the CDR3 plus reference TRBV19 and TRBJ1-1, the full variable domain is DGGITQSPKYLFRKEGQNVTLSCEQNLNHDAMYWYRQDPGQGLRLIYYSQIVNDFQKGDIAEGYSVSREKKESFPLTVTSAQKNPTAFYLCASSMSDSRVGTEAFFGQGTRLTVV.

This clone has just one count. The chain combines TRBV9 with TRBJ2-4; tentative D call: TRBD1 (7 bases). This CDR3 contains 16 residues. Per germline, CDR1 SGDLS and CDR2 YYNGEE. The V gene lost 0 bases and the J gene lost 8 bases, with 18 bases spanning the gap. The CDR3 DNA reads TGTGCCAGCAGCGTAGCCAGGGACGCCAGGGGGGACATTCAGTACTTC. Translated: CASSVARDARGDIQYF.

The V gene is TRBV6-5, the J gene TRBJ2-7; a weak D match, TRBD1 (6 bases). Between the trimmed V and J ends, which lost 2 bases and 1 base, there was a span of 12 bases. Germline values: CDR1 MNHEY, CDR2 SVGAGI. The CDR3 is 15 residues long. The CDR3: CASSYGQGLSYEQYF. DNA of the CDR3: TGTGCCAGCAGTTACGGGCAGGGGCTTTCCTACGAGCAGTACTTC.

This clone was observed once. The chain is built from TRBV19 and TRBJ1-1, with a tentative D call TRBD1 (6 bases). Trimming took 3 bases from V and 0 from J, leaving 23 bases between them. The CDR3 totals 19 residues. Germline V gives CDR1 LNHDA, CDR2 SQIVND (reference sequence). The CDR3 spells CASSIRHVPLGQLNTEAFF. The CDR3 DNA sequence: TGTGCCAGTAGTATCCGCCACGTTCCACTCGGACAGTTGAACACTGAAGCTTTCTTT.

The CDR3 DNA sequence: TGTGCCAGCAGCCTCCTGGGGGGGGCCTATGGCTACACCTTC. Translated: CASSLLGGAYGYTF. This chain links TRBV14 with TRBJ1-2; TRBD1 is a possible D gene (6 bases). CDR1 and CDR2 from the germline V gene are SGHDN and FVKESK. The CDR3 runs 14 residues. Trimming took off 4 bases at V and 4 bases at J, with 13 bases between the two ends.

V gene TRBV7-9 combines with J gene TRBJ2-7; TRBD2 agrees at 7 bases. This CDR3 is built from 13 residues. Trimming removed 5 bases from V and 6 bases from J; junction bases left unmatched: 7. Germline lookup yields CDR1 SEHNR and CDR2 FQNEAQ (reference sequence). The CDR3 nucleotides read TGTGCCAGCAGCCCGCCGGGAGGTTCCGAGCAGTACGTC. Protein sequence: CASSPPGGSEQYV.

This chain connects TRBV10-3 to TRBJ1-5; 9 positions agree with TRBD1. The ends lost 0 bases at V and 4 bases at J; junction bases unmatched: 7. CDR1 is ENHRY and CDR2 is SYGVKD in the germline V gene. The CDR3 consists of 17 residues. This CDR3 is CAISESVGQGFNQPQHF. The CDR3 DNA is TGTGCCATCAGTGAGTCGGTGGGACAGGGTTTTAATCAGCCCCAGCATTTT.

This rearrangement joins TRBV27 to TRBJ2-3; the D is unclear. The V and J ends lost 2 bases and 0 bases respectively, with 3 bases between them. There are 13 residues in the CDR3. In germline, CDR1 is MNHEY, CDR2 SMNVEV (reference sequence). CDR3 bases: TGTGCCAGCAGTTTAACTAGCACAGATACGCAGTATTTT. It yields the protein CASSLTSTDTQYF.